The subject of this entry is one TCR beta chain. Its specificity is not known. Primers for the PCR totalled 60 Vbeta and 13 Jbeta. Libraries were prepared by immunoSEQ multiplex PCR; TCRdb keeps only in-frame clonotypes and omits some of them. Counted here are 100,000 to 150,000 clones, 65% to 90% occurring once; the ten biggest clones make up 11%. This sample was taken from a study of cytomegalovirus exposure and HLA in healthy donors. Overall study findings and caveats: Fewer N-insertions (relative to the approximately 670-donor mean) were reportedly seen in an Asian-associated ancestry cluster in a later analysis.

The sequenced material came from PBMCs. The TCR was taken from a male donor in good health and CMV-seropositive.

CDR3 bases: TGTGCCAGCTCGCAGAGGGACAGGGAGGAGACCCAGTACTTC. Residues: CASSQRDREETQYF. This sequence joins TRBV18 and TRBJ2-5, with 9 positions matching TRBD1. This CDR3 is 14 amino acids long. Per the germline V gene, CDR1 is KGHSH and CDR2 is LQKENI. With V trimmed by 6 bases and J by 5 bases, 7 bases remained unmatched.